This T cell receptor beta chain is drawn from a study of cytomegalovirus exposure and HLA in healthy donors. Study-wide findings and caveats: Some TCR beta chains (more than 150 of them) were listed as cytomegalovirus-associated. Common viral pathogens seemed, in a later analysis, to connect with several of the most significant clusters.

This clone has a handful of counts. Its antigen is still unknown. In the PCR, 60 Vbeta and 13 Jbeta primers were used. Under the authors' procedure: Later reanalysis found about 80 million unique TCR beta chains, about 10 million of them shared. The table came from immunoSEQ multiplex PCR; TCRdb's copy has only in-frame clones and leaves some out. Clone size and V and J calls were adopted from that table, with D and trimming inferred from the DNA. The profile shows 90,000 to 110,000 clones, over 70% of them singletons. This CDR3 is built from 16 residues. Per the germline V gene, CDR1 is MNHNS and CDR2 is SASEGT. V was shortened by 3 bases and J by 2 bases, with 14 bases between the two germline ends.

The gene calls are TRBV6-1 and TRBJ2-1; no clear D. The sequenced material came from PBMCs. The clonotype was recovered from a male donor in good health and CMV-seronegative. The CDR3 DNA follows: TGTGCCAGCAGTGATCACAGCAAAGAACCCTACAATGAGCAGTTCTTC. Protein product: CASSDHSKEPYNEQFF.